The 22 T cell receptor beta chains below all came from one sample that was sequenced in a study of regulatory T cells in long-lasting Graves disease. Arm-PCR of CDR3 regions and iRepertoire HTBI primers were used to build TCR beta libraries. MiXCR, applied by TCRdb to the multiplex PCR reads, yields one record per CDR3 protein. The sample yields hundreds of thousands of distinct CDR3 sequences, about 13% seen once. Indicated time point: newly diagnosed GD, antithyroid drugs for less than 3 months. From RNA extracted from PBMCs, the TCR library was made. This sample also appeared in a second study, on T cells in Graves' hyperthyroidism and ophthalmopathy.

Sequencing used peripheral blood mononuclear cells (PBMCs), obtained at new diagnosis, from a patient treated with antithyroid drugs. Receptors were obtained from a man between 25 and 39 years old with Graves disease.

This clonotype was counted many times. The chain recombines TRBV27 with TRBJ1-5; D uncertain. This CDR3 has 13 amino acids. The germline V gene has CDR1 MNHEY and CDR2 SMNVEV (reference sequence). Trimming removed 2 bases from V and 5 bases from J, with 7 bases in between. The CDR3 protein is CASSLGSHQPQHF. CDR3 DNA sequence: TGTGCCAGCAGTTTAGGGTCTCATCAGCCCCAGCATTTT.

This clonotype has at least ten counts. This chain connects TRBV12-3 or TRBV12-4 to TRBJ1-6; no reliable D call. Trimming shortened V by 3 bases and J by 7 bases, and 10 bases separated the two germline ends. The CDR3 runs 14 residues. As DNA, the CDR3 is TGTGCCAGCAGTTTTGGGGTTCAGAATTCACCCCTCCACTTT. Amino acid sequence: CASSFGVQNSPLHF.

Notes on this clonotype: A much more abundant neighbour one base away suggests this may be a read error. The rearrangement joins TRBV6-4 to TRBJ1-5, with 8 bases matching TRBD1. Per germline, CDR1 MRHNA and CDR2 SNTAGT. The CDR3 is 13 amino acids. CDR3 nucleotides: TGTGTCAGCAGGACAGGGTTCAATCAGCCCCAGCATTTT. Protein product: CVSRTGFNQPQHF.

This chain uses TRBV5-1 with TRBJ1-1, with 7 bases aligning to TRBD1. CDR3 length: 15 amino acids. V shed 0 bases, J shed 2 bases, and the junction held 4 bases outside the gene matches. Germline CDR1 SGHRS, CDR2 YFSETQ. The CDR3 DNA sequence: TGCGCCAGCAGCTTGGTTCAGGGGGGTAACACTGAAGCTTTCTTT. Encoded protein: CASSLVQGGNTEAFF.

This clonotype was picked up a small number of times. The rearrangement joins TRBV18 to TRBJ1-6; D perhaps matches TRBD1 (5 bases). V lost 2 bases to trimming and J lost 7 bases, with 12 bases between them. CDR3 length: 15 amino acids. Per the germline V gene, CDR1 is KGHSH and CDR2 is LQKENI. CDR3 loop: CASSPIQGRNSPLHF. In DNA form, the CDR3 reads TGTGCCAGCTCACCAATCCAGGGAAGGAATTCACCCCTCCACTTT.

Ten or more counts support this clonotype. The chain has TRBV12-3 or TRBV12-4 and TRBJ2-2, with D possibly TRBD1 on 5 matching bases. V gave up 7 bases and J gave up 3 bases, with 21 bases separating them. CDR3 size: 17 residues. The CDR3 nucleotides are TGTGCCAGCACCACCCAGCGCAGGGCCTCATACACCGGGGAGCTGTTTTTT. This codes for CASTTQRRASYTGELFF.

This clonotype was found many times. V is TRBV27 and J is TRBJ2-4, with D perhaps matching TRBD1 or TRBD2 (5 bases each). Trimming cost V 2 bases and J 3 bases, with 8 bases left between them. The CDR3 is 14 residues long. The germline V gene has CDR1 MNHEY and CDR2 SMNVEV (reference sequence). CDR3 in DNA: TGTGCCAGCAGTTTACAGGGAGACAAAAACATTCAGTACTTC. Amino acid sequence: CASSLQGDKNIQYF.

The table lists this clonotype with many counts. The chain employs TRBV2 and TRBJ1-3; 7 positions match TRBD1. Trimming removed 2 bases from V and 16 bases from J; junction bases left unmatched: 8. The CDR3 has 12 residues. CDR1 and CDR2 from the germline V gene are SNHLY and FYNNEI. CDR3 in amino acids: CASSELEGARYF. The CDR3 DNA reads as TGTGCCAGCAGTGAATTAGAGGGGGCTAGGTATTTT.

This clonotype was detected ten times or more. The chain couples TRBV7-9 to TRBJ2-3; D ambiguous. Germline lookup yields CDR1 SEHNR and CDR2 FQNEAQ (reference sequence). CDR3 length equals 13 residues. V lost 5 bases, J lost 1 base, and 7 bases lay in between. The CDR3 here is CASSPYGTDTQYF. The CDR3, as DNA: TGTGCCAGCAGCCCGTACGGCACAGATACGCAGTATTTT.

There are many counts of this clonotype. V usage is TRBV6-2 or TRBV6-3 and J usage is TRBJ2-1; TRBD2 agrees at 7 bases. CDR1 and CDR2 (germline): MNHEY, SVGEGT. Trimming removed 2 bases from V and 8 bases from J; junction bases left unmatched: 12. The CDR3 spans 16 residues. CDR3 loop: CASSYHLTSPPHEQFF. DNA of the CDR3: TGTGCCAGCAGTTACCATCTGACTAGCCCGCCCCATGAGCAGTTCTTC.

The CDR3 region is CASHRTSGSSDTQYF. The CDR3 region has the DNA TGCGCCAGCCACCGGACTAGCGGCTCTTCAGATACGCAGTATTTT. The chain carries TRBV10-2 and TRBJ2-3, with TRBD2 identical over 10 bases. The V segment lost 8 bases and the J segment 4 bases; nucleotides outside the gene matches: 9. Germline V CDR1 and CDR2: WSHSY, SAAADI. The CDR3 has 15 amino acids.

This clonotype appeared many times. CDR3 loop: CASSRTWTGNEQYF. The CDR3 DNA reads as TGTGCCAGCAGCCGAACATGGACAGGGAACGAGCAGTACTTC. The chain joins TRBV27 to TRBJ2-7; TRBD1 matches 8 bases. Losses at the gene ends were 6 bases for V and 5 bases for J; bases not matched to a gene: 9. CDR1 MNHEY and CDR2 SMNVEV come from the germline V gene (reference sequence). The CDR3 contains 14 residues.

This clonotype was seen many times. CDR3 DNA sequence: TGTGCCAGCAGTTGGGACAGGGGAGGGGAGACCCAGTACTTC. Protein sequence: CASSWDRGGETQYF. V gene TRBV2 combines with J gene TRBJ2-5; 10 positions match TRBD1. The CDR3 consists of 14 residues. V was clipped by 5 bases and J by 5 bases; unmatched bases: 5. CDR1 SNHLY and CDR2 FYNNEI come from the germline V gene.

Ten or more counts support this clonotype. This chain connects TRBV20-1 to TRBJ2-7; D is undetermined. This CDR3 has 16 residues. Germline V gene lookup returns CDR1 DFQATT and CDR2 SNEGSKA (reference sequence). V was cut by 2 bases and J by 5 bases, with 22 bases left in between. CDR3 loop: CSARPPGPLNNHEQYF. The CDR3 DNA reads as TGCAGTGCTAGACCTCCCGGTCCCCTCAACAATCACGAGCAGTACTTC.

This clonotype was observed many times. The chain recombines TRBV2 with TRBJ2-1; TRBD1 aligns across 11 bases. Germline CDR1 SNHLY, CDR2 FYNNEI. After removal of 9 bases from V and 7 bases from J, the junction contained 8 bases not matched to a gene. The CDR3 has 14 amino acids. Written as DNA, the CDR3 is TGTGCCAGGGAGAAAGGACAGGGGGCTAATGAGCAGTTCTTC. As protein: CAREKGQGANEQFF.

The chain links TRBV30 to TRBJ2-1; possible D gene TRBD1, 6 bases. The CDR3 is made up of 13 amino acids. Germline CDR1 reads GTSNPN; CDR2 reads SVGIG (reference sequence). Trimming shortened V by 8 bases and J by 4 bases, and 15 bases separated the two germline ends. The chain's CDR3 is CAEQGVNYNEQFF. Here the CDR3 DNA reads TGTGCCGAACAGGGAGTTAATTACAATGAGCAGTTCTTC.

As for this clonotype: A read error may explain this, as a much larger clone is one base away. The chain couples TRBV19 to TRBJ2-2; the match to TRBD2 covers 10 bases. There are 15 residues in the CDR3. Germline CDR1 and CDR2: LNHDA and SQIVND (reference sequence). The CDR3 region has the DNA TGTGCCAGTAGGAAACTAGCGGGAATGGCCGGGGGGCTGTTTTTT. It encodes CASRKLAGMAGGLFF.

This clonotype came up a few times. A single base separates this from a much larger clone, so it may be a read error. Because the CDR3 is missing its conserved closing phenylalanine or tryptophan, this is likely a read error. The J gene is TRBJ2-1, the V gene TRBV29-1; 11 nucleotides agree with TRBD1. The CDR3 has 13 residues. The ends lost 6 bases at V and 6 bases at J; junction bases unmatched: 4. CDR1 is SQVTM, CDR2 ANQGSEA, per germline. CDR3 region: CSVAGTGGNEQFL. In nucleotides, the CDR3 is TGCAGCGTGGCCGGGACAGGGGGCAATGAGCAGTTCCTC.

This clonotype has just a few counts. The genes are TRBV20-1 and TRBJ2-7, with 7 positions matching TRBD1. Germline lookup yields CDR1 DFQATT and CDR2 SNEGSKA (reference sequence). CDR3 length equals 14 residues. V trimming: 5 bases; J trimming: 0 bases; junction bases outside the gene matches: 7. The CDR3 DNA follows: TGCAGTGCTGCCCGGGACAGAAGCTCCTACGAGCAGTACTTC. This gives the protein CSAARDRSSYEQYF.

This clonotype was counted between two and nine times. The chain is built from TRBV28 and TRBJ2-6; D may match TRBD1 or TRBD2 (6 bases each). The V gene's germline CDR1 is MDHEN and CDR2 SYDVKM. This CDR3 is 16 amino acids long. V shed 1 base and J shed 3 bases, with 10 bases lying between them. In DNA form, the CDR3 reads TGTGCCAGCAGTTTATCGGGGGCTGGTGGGGCCAACGTCCTGACTTTC. Protein: CASSLSGAGGANVLTF.

At least ten counts were recorded for this clonotype. The rearrangement links TRBV12-3 or TRBV12-4 to TRBJ2-4; 7 bases line up with TRBD2. Trimming took 4 bases from V and 8 from J; bases not matched to a gene: 2. The CDR3 covers 12 residues. Here the CDR3 reads CASSWGGDIQYF. CDR3 coding DNA: TGTGCCAGCAGTTGGGGGGGGGACATTCAGTACTTC.

This clonotype was seen ten or more times. The CDR3 sequence: CSVGISYNEQFF. CDR3 bases: TGCAGCGTAGGGATCTCCTACAATGAGCAGTTCTTC. The rearrangement joins TRBV29-1 to TRBJ2-1; D gene ambiguous. CDR1 SQVTM and CDR2 ANQGSEA come from the germline V gene. Trimming pared 6 bases from V and 0 bases from J, leaving 6 bases between. The CDR3 totals 12 residues.